This TCR beta chain was recovered during a study of cytomegalovirus exposure and HLA in healthy donors. General study findings and limits: Upon later analysis, TCR association rates were observed to vary by HLA locus, being highest for DRB1 and lowest for HLA-C.

A single count supports this clone. No antigen is known for it. It was with 60 Vbeta and 13 Jbeta primers that the PCR ran. Clones were sequenced by immunoSEQ multiplex PCR, and TCRdb holds only the in-frame ones, with some missing. The table includes around 170,000 clones, approximately 84% detected once. This CDR3 comprises 18 residues. Germline V gene lookup returns CDR1 SGHTA and CDR2 FQGNSA. The junction had 8 bases not matched to a gene; V was cut back by 5 bases and J by 0 bases. The sequence derives from a man aged 45 to 65 in good health and CMV-seronegative. The specimen was PBMCs. The rearrangement joins TRBV7-2 to TRBJ2-7; TRBD2 aligns across 15 bases. The CDR3 is CASSPGGTSGGRSYEQYF. CDR3 DNA sequence: TGTGCCAGCAGCCCAGGAGGGACTAGCGGGGGGCGCTCCTACGAGCAGTACTTC.